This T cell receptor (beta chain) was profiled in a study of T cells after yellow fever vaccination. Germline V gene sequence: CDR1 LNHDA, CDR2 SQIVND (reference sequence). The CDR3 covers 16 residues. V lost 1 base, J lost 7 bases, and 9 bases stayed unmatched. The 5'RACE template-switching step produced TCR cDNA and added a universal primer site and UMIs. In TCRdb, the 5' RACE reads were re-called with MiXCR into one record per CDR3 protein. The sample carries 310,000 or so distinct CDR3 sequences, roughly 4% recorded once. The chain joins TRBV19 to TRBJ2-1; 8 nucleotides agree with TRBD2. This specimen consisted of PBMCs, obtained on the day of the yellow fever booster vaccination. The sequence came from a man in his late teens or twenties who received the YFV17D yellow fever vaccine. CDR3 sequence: CASSIAAGTSRNEQFF. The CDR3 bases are TGTGCCAGTAGTATAGCAGCGGGGACTAGTAGGAATGAGCAGTTCTTC. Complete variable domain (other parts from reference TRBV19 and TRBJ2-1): DGGITQSPKYLFRKEGQNVTLSCEQNLNHDAMYWYRQDPGQGLRLIYYSQIVNDFQKGDIAEGYSVSREKKESFPLTVTSAQKNPTAFYLCASSIAAGTSRNEQFFGPGTRLTVL.